The source of this T cell receptor (beta chain) is a study of T cells in women clearing cervical HPV infection. Study information: Cases were women with histologically confirmed HPV16-related CIN3 or worse, including a couple of invasive cancers. Cases' blood sampling followed lesion detection by median around 150 days (90 to 200). Study outcomes and limitations: Repertoire richness, not evenness, was significantly elevated in CIN3+ cases versus controls.

As concerns this clone: The antigen remains unidentified. From the germline J gene comes the end of the CDR3, since the read stops 3 residues before it.

The V segment lost 3 bases and the J segment 2 bases; nucleotides outside the gene matches: 7. The CDR3 has 15 amino acids. CDR1 and CDR2 (germline): WSHSY, SAAADI. Repertoires were generated with immunoSEQ multiplex PCR, while TCRdb's copy carries only in-frame clones and drops some. The table lists approximately 39,000 clones. Each participant carried one incident cervical HPV16 infection only. The receptor comes from a woman between 18 and 70 years old with a cervical HPV16 infection that either progressed to CIN3+ or cleared (not recorded which). The rearrangement links TRBV10-2 to TRBJ2-7; 7 nucleotides align to TRBD1. The sample consisted of blood buffy coat. The CDR3 loop is CASSDPGQVPYEQYF. The CDR3 bases that were read are TGCGCCAGCAGTGACCCAGGACAGGTCCCCTACGAG.